This T cell receptor beta chain was identified in a study of shared clonotypes between healthy human individuals. This CDR3 is built from 16 residues. V gave up 0 bases and J gave up 5 bases, with 17 bases separating them. Germline V lookup: CDR1 MGHRA, CDR2 YSYEKL. The naive CD8 subset, CD45RO-negative cells positively selected for CCR7, excluded terminally differentiated effector memory CD45RA+ cells. The DNA input per sorted-subset replicate PCR was 200 ng, corresponding to 28,000 or so T cell genomes. TCRdb's table, derived via immunoSEQ multiplex PCR, lists solely in-frame clones and lacks some. Found here are approximately 810,000 clones, 80% to 95% of them singletons; the top ten hold more than 20%.

Specimen: naive CD8+ T cells sorted from blood. V usage is TRBV4-1 and J usage is TRBJ2-7, with a tentative D call TRBD2 (5 bases). The clonotype was recovered from a man aged 25 to 45 in good health. For the CDR3, the DNA is TGCGCCAGCAGCCAAGAGCCCGCACTAGTTGGCGACGAGCAGTACTTC. As protein: CASSQEPALVGDEQYF.